This record covers a single T cell receptor beta chain. The specificity of this receptor is unknown. Base quality data are lacking; no much larger clone is found one base away. The donors were healthy, HIV-negative adults with no recently reported acute infections or vaccinations. All donors were Caucasian adults living in Nashville, Tennessee, USA. CD8 memory samples were composed of magnetically selected CD45RO+ cells combined with CCR7-negative CD45RA+ effector memory (TemRA) cells. After blood collection by leukapheresis, PBMCs were isolated using Ficoll-Histopaque density gradient centrifugation and then cryopreserved in the vapor phase of liquid nitrogen. Purity and quantity of every magnetically sorted T cell population were checked by analytical flow cytometry. Genomic DNA was isolated from each sorted fraction and quantified by UV absorbance on a Nanodrop 2000c. Germline trimming: 5 bases from V, 2 bases from J; junction bases outside gene matches: 5. The germline V gene (reference sequence) yields LNHDA for CDR1 and SQIVND for CDR2. The CDR3 runs 14 amino acids, cysteine and phenylalanine included. The retained sequence is limited to the CDR3, 42 bases, with the frame set at the first base.

The sample comes from a study of shared clonotypes between healthy human individuals (dated by TCRdb to about 2020). Study-wide context: A couple of women and three men aged 18 to 49 years were included in the cohort. For each donor, CD4 naive and CD4 memory were each run on three plates, CD8 naive on two plates, and CD8 memory on one plate. To estimate repertoire size and how much clonotypes are shared between individuals, the study performed deep sequencing of blood TCR repertoires from a handful of healthy adults. Libraries were prepared and TCR repertoires were sequenced by different laboratories using diverse techniques, in order to increase sequencing depth and limit assay-specific biases. Between about 0.9 and 9 billion PBMCs per donor were obtained by leukapheresis.

TCR CDR3 regions were amplified from genomic DNA by multiplex PCR using the deep immunoSEQ assay. Extracted genomic DNA from each cell subset was distributed evenly across all wells of several immunoSEQ 96-well plates, and each plate was treated as a replicate. For sorted subsets, about 210 ng of genomic DNA, equivalent to roughly 30,000 T cell genomes, went into each replicate PCR. Purified libraries were measured with a Qubit 3.0 fluorometer, size-checked on a Bioanalyzer 2100, and measured again with the KAPA Library Quantification kit. Every immunoSEQ 96-well plate was sequenced on a dedicated single-read 150-cycle Illumina NextSeq 550 flow cell. Per the authors' processing: Because the immunoSEQ output held only junctional sequences and lacked quality scores, the filtering could not match the filtering applied to full-length reads. To assign V/J genes and CDR3, sequences were annotated against IMGT germline references using PyIR, a Python wrapper for IgBLAST v1.9. Any read was removed if the V/J assignment was weak (E-value above 1e-6), the CDR3 was missing, or the read contained stop codons, out-of-frame junctions, or ambiguous translated residues. V3J clonotypes were defined as sequences sharing the same inferred V gene, J gene, and CDR3 amino acid sequence. Percentage overlap between repertoires was calculated by dividing the number of shared unique clonotypes by the size of the smaller repertoire. RTK rarefaction, the Chao1 estimator, and Recon v2.1 estimates of unobserved clonotypes were used to assess repertoire richness. For all TCRbeta clonotypes obtained by the gDNA method from a handful of donors, generation probabilities were computed with OLGA. TCRdb retrieved this table from immuneACCESS and kept in-frame rearrangements only. Not all clones are present; in checked studies, unresolved V genes account for under half, and no reason is known for the remainder. The DNA was the basis for D and trimming; V, J and clone size are from that table. Recorded for this sample are approximately 640,000 clones; around 90% of them occurred a single time. The top ten hold 34% of the sample.

Paper-wide results and their limitations: When a few donors were compared, the shared fraction of clonotypes was 5% to 6.5% for naive CD4, approximately 3.5% for naive CD8, 2.3% for memory CD4, and 0.4% for memory CD8. Higher generation probabilities were observed for clonotypes shared by all four sorted-subset donors than for non-shared clonotypes. Sampling was restricted to blood, and TCR repertoires in tissues likely differ from the TCR repertoires found in blood. Estimated clonotype richness was generally larger for naive than for memory subsets. Because the study included a small number of donors, the genetic and exposure-history diversity represented was limited. Based on pairwise subsampling, the degree of clonotype sharing among donors was expected to be affected by sequencing depth. Even with the large sequencing depth, rarefaction of the sorted-subset datasets indicated that sequencing was incomplete.

The source material was memory CD8+ T cells from PBMCs. Read against the paper, the sample's cell subset or site label means: CD45RO+ cells pooled with CCR7-negative TemRA cells. The sequence links TRBV19 to TRBJ1-1, with 7 middle bases fitting TRBD1. The clonotype originates from a man between 18 and 35 years old in good health. Some clones in this sample may be carry-over from other donors' samples. Here the CDR3 is given as CASSLRDSNTEAFF. The sequence in DNA is TGTGCCAGTAGTCTTCGGGACAGTAACACTGAAGCTTTCTTT. The variable domain in full, with residues beyond the CDR3 obtained from the reference TRBV19 and TRBJ1-1 genes, is DGGITQSPKYLFRKEGQNVTLSCEQNLNHDAMYWYRQDPGQGLRLIYYSQIVNDFQKGDIAEGYSVSREKKESFPLTVTSAQKNPTAFYLCASSLRDSNTEAFFGQGTRLTVV.